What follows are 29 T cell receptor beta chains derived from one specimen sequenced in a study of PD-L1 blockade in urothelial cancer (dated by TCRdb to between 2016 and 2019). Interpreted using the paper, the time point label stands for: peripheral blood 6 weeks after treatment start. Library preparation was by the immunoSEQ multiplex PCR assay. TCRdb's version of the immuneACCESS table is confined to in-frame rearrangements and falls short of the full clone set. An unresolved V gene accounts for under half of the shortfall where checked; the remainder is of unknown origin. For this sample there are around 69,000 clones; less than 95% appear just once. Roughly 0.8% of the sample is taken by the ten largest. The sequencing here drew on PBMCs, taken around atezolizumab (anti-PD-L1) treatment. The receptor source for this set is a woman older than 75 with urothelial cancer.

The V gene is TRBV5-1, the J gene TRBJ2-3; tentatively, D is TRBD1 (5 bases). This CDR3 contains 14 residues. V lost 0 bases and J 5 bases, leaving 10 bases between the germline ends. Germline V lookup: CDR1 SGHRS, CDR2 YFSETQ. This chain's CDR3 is CASSLVRVEDTQYF. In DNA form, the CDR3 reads TGCGCCAGCAGCTTGGTCAGGGTGGAAGATACGCAGTATTTT.

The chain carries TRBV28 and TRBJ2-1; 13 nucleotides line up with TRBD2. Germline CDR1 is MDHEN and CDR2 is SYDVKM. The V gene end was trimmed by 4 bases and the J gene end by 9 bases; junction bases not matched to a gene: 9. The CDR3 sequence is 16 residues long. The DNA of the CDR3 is TGTGCCAGCAGTTCCGGACTAGCGGGAGTCGTTTTTGAGCAGTTCTTC. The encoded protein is CASSSGLAGVVFEQFF.

CDR3 sequence (DNA): TGTGCCAGTAGCCCCCCGGCAGGGGGCAGGGGTGAGCAGTTCTTC. Its protein product is CASSPPAGGRGEQFF. The J gene is TRBJ2-1, the V gene TRBV19; 8 bases align to TRBD1. Germline CDR1 is LNHDA and CDR2 is SQIVND (reference sequence). CDR3 length: 15 residues. V gave up 6 bases and J gave up 9 bases; unmatched junction bases: 13.

The CDR3 protein is CASSLKLAGTNEQFF. CDR3 DNA sequence: TGCGCCAGCAGCTTGAAGCTAGCGGGTACCAATGAGCAGTTCTTC. The chain carries TRBV5-1 and TRBJ2-1; 8 bases match TRBD2. The ends lost 1 base at V and 6 bases at J; junction bases unmatched: 6. Per germline, CDR1 SGHRS and CDR2 YFSETQ. The CDR3 covers 15 residues.

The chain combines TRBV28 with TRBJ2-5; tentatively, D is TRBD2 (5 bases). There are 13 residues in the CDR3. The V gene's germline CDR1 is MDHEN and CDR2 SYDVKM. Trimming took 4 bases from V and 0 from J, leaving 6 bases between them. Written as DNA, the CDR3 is TGTGCCAGCAGTTCCGGGAACCAAGAGACCCAGTACTTC. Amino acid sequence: CASSSGNQETQYF.

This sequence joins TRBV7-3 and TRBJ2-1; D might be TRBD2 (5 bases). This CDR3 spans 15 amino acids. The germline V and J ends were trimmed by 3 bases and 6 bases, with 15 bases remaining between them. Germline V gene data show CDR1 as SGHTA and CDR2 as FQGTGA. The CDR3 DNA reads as TGTGCCAGCAGCTTGTCTAGCTGGCGCGGCAATGAGCAGTTCTTC. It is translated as CASSLSSWRGNEQFF.

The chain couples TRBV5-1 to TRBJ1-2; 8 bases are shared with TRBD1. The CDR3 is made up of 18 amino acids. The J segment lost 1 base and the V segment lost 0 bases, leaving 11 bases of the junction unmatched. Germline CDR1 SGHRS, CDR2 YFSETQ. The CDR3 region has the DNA TGCGCCAGCAGCTTGGATTGGGACCCCACAGGGGGTAACTATGGCTACACCTTC. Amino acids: CASSLDWDPTGGNYGYTF.

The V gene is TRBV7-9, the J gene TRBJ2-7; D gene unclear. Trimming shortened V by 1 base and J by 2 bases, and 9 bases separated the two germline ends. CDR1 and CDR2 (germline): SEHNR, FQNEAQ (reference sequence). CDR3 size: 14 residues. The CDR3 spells CASSLGEVTYEQYF. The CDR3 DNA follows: TGTGCCAGCAGCTTAGGCGAAGTGACCTACGAGCAGTACTTC.

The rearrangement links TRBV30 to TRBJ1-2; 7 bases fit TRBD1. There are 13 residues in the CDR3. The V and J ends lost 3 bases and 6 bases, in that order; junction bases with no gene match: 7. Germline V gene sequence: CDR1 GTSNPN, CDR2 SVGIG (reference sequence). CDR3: CAWSVTGSDGYTF. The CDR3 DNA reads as TGTGCCTGGAGCGTGACAGGGTCGGATGGCTACACCTTC.

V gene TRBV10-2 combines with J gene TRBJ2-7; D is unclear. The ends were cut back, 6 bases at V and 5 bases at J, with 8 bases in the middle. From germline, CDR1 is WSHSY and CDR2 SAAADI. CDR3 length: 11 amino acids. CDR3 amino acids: CASSAVDEQYF. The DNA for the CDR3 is TGCGCCAGCAGCGCGGTGGACGAGCAGTACTTC.

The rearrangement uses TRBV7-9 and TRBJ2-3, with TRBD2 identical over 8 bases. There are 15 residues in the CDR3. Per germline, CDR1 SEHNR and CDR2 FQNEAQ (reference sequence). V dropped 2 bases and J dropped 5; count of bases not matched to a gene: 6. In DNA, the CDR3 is TGTGCCAGCAGCTTAACAGCGGGAGTTGGAGATACGCAGTATTTT. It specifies CASSLTAGVGDTQYF.

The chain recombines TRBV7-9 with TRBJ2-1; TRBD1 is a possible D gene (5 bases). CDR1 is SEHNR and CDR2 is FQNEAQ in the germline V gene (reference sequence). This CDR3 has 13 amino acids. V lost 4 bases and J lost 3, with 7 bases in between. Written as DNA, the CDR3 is TGTGCCAGCAGCTCTGACAGCTACAATGAGCAGTTCTTC. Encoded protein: CASSSDSYNEQFF.

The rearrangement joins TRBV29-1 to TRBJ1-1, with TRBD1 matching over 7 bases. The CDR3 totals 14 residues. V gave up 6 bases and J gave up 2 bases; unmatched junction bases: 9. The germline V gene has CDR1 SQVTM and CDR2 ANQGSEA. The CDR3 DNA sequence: TGCAGCGTGGTCCCCGGGACAGTTAACACTGAAGCTTTCTTT. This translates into CSVVPGTVNTEAFF.

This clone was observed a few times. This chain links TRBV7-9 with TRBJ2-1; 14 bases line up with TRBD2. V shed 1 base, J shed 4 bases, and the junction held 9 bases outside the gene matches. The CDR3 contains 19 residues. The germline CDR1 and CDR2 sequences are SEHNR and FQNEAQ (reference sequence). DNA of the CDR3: TGTGCCAGCAGCTTAGGACTAGCGGGAGGGCCGGTTGTATACAATGAGCAGTTCTTC. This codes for CASSLGLAGGPVVYNEQFF.

The CDR3 here is CASSLLAGAHNEQFF. CDR3 DNA sequence: TGCGCCAGCAGCTTACTAGCGGGAGCCCACAATGAGCAGTTCTTC. The chain employs TRBV5-1 and TRBJ2-1; TRBD2 matches at 11 bases. The CDR3 spans 15 residues. Germline V CDR1 and CDR2: SGHRS, YFSETQ. With 2 bases clipped from V and 5 bases from J, the junction kept 3 bases outside the gene matches.

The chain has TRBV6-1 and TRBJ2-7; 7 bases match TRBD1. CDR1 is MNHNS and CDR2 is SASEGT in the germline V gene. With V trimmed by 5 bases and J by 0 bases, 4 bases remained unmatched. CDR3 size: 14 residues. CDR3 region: CASSIGTASYEQYF. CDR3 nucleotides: TGTGCCAGCAGTATCGGGACAGCCTCCTACGAGCAGTACTTC.

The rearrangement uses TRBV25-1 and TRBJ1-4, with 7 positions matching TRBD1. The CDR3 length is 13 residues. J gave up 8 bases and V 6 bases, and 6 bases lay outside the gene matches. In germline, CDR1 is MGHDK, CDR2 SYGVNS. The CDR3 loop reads CASRGQGGEKLFF. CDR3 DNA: TGTGCCAGCAGAGGGCAGGGGGGAGAAAAACTGTTTTTT.

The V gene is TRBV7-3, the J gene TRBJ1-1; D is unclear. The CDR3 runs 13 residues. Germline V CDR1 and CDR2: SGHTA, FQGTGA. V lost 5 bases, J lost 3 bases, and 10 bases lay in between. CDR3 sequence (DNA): TGTGCCAGCAGCCCCCGGCGGGACACTGAAGCTTTCTTT. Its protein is CASSPRRDTEAFF.

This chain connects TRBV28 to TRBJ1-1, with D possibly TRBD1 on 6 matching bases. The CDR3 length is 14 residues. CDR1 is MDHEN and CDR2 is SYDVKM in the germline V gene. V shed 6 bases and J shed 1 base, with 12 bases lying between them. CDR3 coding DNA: TGTGCCAGCAGCAAACAGGGCTCGAACACTGAAGCTTTCTTT. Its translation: CASSKQGSNTEAFF. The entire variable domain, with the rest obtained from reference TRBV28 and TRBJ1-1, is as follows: DVKVTQSSRYLVKRTGEKVFLECVQDMDHENMFWYRQDPGLGLRLIYFSYDVKMKEKGDIPEGYSVSREKKERFSLILESASTNQTSMYLCASSKQGSNTEAFFGQGTRLTVV.

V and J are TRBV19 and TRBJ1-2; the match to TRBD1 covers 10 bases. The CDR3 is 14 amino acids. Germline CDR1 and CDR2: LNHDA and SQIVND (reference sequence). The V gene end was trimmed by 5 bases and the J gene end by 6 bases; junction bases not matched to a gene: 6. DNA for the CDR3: TGTGCCAGTAGTTCCTCGGACAGGGGGAATGGCTACACCTTC. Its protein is CASSSSDRGNGYTF.

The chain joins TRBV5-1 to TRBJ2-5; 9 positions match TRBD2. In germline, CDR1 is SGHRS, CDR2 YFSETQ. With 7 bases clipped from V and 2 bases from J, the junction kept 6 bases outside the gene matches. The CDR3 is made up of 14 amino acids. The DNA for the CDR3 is TGCGCCAGCCGCGGACTAGCGATACAAGAGACCCAGTACTTC. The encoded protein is CASRGLAIQETQYF.

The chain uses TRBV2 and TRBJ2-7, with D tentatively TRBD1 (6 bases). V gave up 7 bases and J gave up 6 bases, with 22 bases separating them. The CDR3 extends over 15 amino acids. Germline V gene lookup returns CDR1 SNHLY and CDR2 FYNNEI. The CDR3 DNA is TGTGCCAGCACCGCACAGAGGATAGGGGGATCCGAGCAGTACTTC. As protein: CASTAQRIGGSEQYF. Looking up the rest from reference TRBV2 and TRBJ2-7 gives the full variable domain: EPEVTQTPSHQVTQMGQEVILRCVPISNHLYFYWYRQILGQKVEFLVSFYNNEISEKSEIFDDQFSVERPDGSNFTLKIRSTKLEDSAMYFCASTAQRIGGSEQYFGPGTRLTVT.

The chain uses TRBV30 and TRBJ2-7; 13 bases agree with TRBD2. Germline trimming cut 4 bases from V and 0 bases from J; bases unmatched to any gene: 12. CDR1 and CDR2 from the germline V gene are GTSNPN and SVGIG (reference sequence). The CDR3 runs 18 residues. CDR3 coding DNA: TGTGCCTGGACCCCCCGCCAGGGACTAGCGGGAAGCTCCTACGAGCAGTACTTC. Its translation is CAWTPRQGLAGSSYEQYF. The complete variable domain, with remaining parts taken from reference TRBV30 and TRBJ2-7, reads SQTIHQWPATLVQPVGSPLSLECTVEGTSNPNLYWYRQAAGRGLQLLFYSVGIGQISSEVPQNLSASRPQDRQFILSSKKLLLSDSGFYLCAWTPRQGLAGSSYEQYFGPGTRLTVT.

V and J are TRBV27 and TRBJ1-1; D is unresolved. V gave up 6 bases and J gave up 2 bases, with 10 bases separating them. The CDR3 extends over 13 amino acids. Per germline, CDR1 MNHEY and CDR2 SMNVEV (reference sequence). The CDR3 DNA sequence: TGTGCCAGCAGAGCCCACAGAAACACTGAAGCTTTCTTT. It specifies CASRAHRNTEAFF.

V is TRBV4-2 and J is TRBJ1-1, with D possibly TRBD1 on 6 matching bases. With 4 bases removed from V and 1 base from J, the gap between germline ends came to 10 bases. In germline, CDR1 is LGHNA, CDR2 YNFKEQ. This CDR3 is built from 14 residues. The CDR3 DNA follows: TGTGCCAGCAGCCCAAGGACAGCGAACACTGAAGCTTTCTTT. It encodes CASSPRTANTEAFF.

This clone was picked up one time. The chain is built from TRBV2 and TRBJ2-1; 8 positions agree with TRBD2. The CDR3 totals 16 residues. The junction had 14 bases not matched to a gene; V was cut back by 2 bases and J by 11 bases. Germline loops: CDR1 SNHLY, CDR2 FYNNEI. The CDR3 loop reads CASSELVTSGARQQFF. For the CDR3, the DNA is TGTGCCAGCAGTGAATTGGTCACTAGCGGAGCCAGACAGCAGTTCTTC.

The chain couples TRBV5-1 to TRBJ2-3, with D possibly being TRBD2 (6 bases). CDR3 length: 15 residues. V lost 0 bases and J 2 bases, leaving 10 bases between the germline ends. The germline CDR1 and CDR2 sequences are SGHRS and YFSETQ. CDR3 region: CASSLAEGLTDTQYF. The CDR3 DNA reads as TGCGCCAGCAGCTTGGCCGAGGGACTCACAGATACGCAGTATTTT. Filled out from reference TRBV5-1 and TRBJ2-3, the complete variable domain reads KAGVTQTPRYLIKTRGQQVTLSCSPISGHRSVSWYQQTPGQGLQFLFEYFSETQRNKGNFPGRFSGRQFSNSRSEMNVSTLELGDSALYLCASSLAEGLTDTQYFGPGTRLTVL.

This chain's CDR3 is CASSLEGGRSLGEQYF. The CDR3 DNA is TGTGCCAGCAGCTTAGAGGGGGGACGATCTCTGGGCGAGCAGTACTTC. V is TRBV11-2 and J is TRBJ2-7, with TRBD2 as a possible D gene (6 bases). The V end lost 0 bases, the J end lost 6 bases, and 18 bases lay between the germline ends. Per germline, CDR1 SGHAT and CDR2 FQNNGV. The CDR3 sequence is 16 residues long.

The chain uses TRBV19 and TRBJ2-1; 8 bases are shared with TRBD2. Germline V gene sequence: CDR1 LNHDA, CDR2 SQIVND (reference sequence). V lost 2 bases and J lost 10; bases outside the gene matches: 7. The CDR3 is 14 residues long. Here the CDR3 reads CASSISSGRGEQFF. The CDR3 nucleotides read TGTGCCAGTAGTATATCCAGCGGGAGAGGGGAGCAGTTCTTC.